Each of the 10 T cell receptor beta chains below was sequenced from the same sample in a study of blood T cell repertoires in COVID-19. Sequencing was performed with immunoSEQ multiplex PCR; in TCRdb, only in-frame clones are kept and a portion is missing. The repertoire holds a few hundred thousand clones, around 86% seen once, with around 5% in the top ten. The sample consisted of PBMCs or T cells enriched from blood (not recorded which). The receptors shown here come from a woman aged 50 to 60 who had recovered from COVID-19.

The CDR3: CAKGQDNSPLHF. The CDR3 nucleotides read TGTGCCAAAGGACAGGATAATTCACCCCTCCACTTT. The chain carries TRBV2 and TRBJ1-6; 7 bases are a match to TRBD1. Trimming removed 10 bases from V and 5 bases from J; junction bases left unmatched: 2. The germline V gene has CDR1 SNHLY and CDR2 FYNNEI. The CDR3 runs 12 residues.

The sample holds a few counts of this clone. The rearrangement uses TRBV6-5 and TRBJ1-6, with a tentative D call TRBD1 (5 bases). From germline, CDR1 is MNHEY and CDR2 SVGAGI. V was pared by 5 bases and J by 0 bases, with 8 bases between. The CDR3 loop spans 15 amino acids. CDR3 DNA sequence: TGTGCCAGCAGTCGACAGCTCTCCTATAATTCACCCCTCCACTTT. This sequence encodes CASSRQLSYNSPLHF.

The chain links TRBV5-8 to TRBJ2-7; 9 nucleotides agree with TRBD1. Germline trimming cut 2 bases from V and 2 bases from J; bases unmatched to any gene: 8. This CDR3 spans 16 amino acids. Germline assignment: CDR1 SGHTS and CDR2 YDEGEE. The CDR3, as DNA: TGTGCCAGCAGCTTCGGGCCACGGACAGGGGCCTACGAGCAGTACTTC. It codes for CASSFGPRTGAYEQYF.

The chain carries TRBV6-2 or TRBV6-3 and TRBJ1-2; 7 bases align to TRBD1. Germline lookup yields CDR1 MNHEY and CDR2 SVGEGT. V shed 0 bases and J 6 bases; nucleotides not matched to a gene: 7. The CDR3 loop spans 15 amino acids. In DNA form, the CDR3 reads TGTGCCAGCAGTTACTCCGTCGACAGGGTGGATGGCTACACCTTC. Translating it yields CASSYSVDRVDGYTF.

This chain connects TRBV5-4 to TRBJ2-7, with TRBD2 matching 7 bases. This CDR3 has 13 residues. Germline assignment: CDR1 SGHNT and CDR2 YYREEE (reference sequence). V dropped 4 bases and J dropped 3; count of bases not matched to a gene: 4. CDR3 amino acids: CASSPGLDYEQYF. The CDR3 DNA follows: TGTGCCAGCAGCCCTGGACTAGACTACGAGCAGTACTTC.

The gene calls are TRBV6-1 and TRBJ2-5; perhaps TRBD1 as D (6 bases). Trimming shortened V by 1 base and J by 5 bases, and 11 bases separated the two germline ends. Germline V gene sequence: CDR1 MNHNS, CDR2 SASEGT. The CDR3 sequence is 14 residues long. The CDR3 nucleotides are TGTGCCAGCAGTGAAGGTGCAGGGGTGGAGACCCAGTACTTC. Protein: CASSEGAGVETQYF.

The V call is TRBV27, the J call TRBJ1-2, with D unresolved. The germline CDR1 and CDR2 sequences are MNHEY and SMNVEV (reference sequence). The CDR3 spans 13 residues. V was pared by 5 bases and J by 7 bases, with 14 bases between. The DNA of the CDR3 is TGTGCCAGCAGTGACGGGATGTCGGCTGGCTACACCTTC. Amino acid sequence: CASSDGMSAGYTF.

The chain carries TRBV2 and TRBJ1-1; weak D call: TRBD1 (5 bases). The CDR3 has 15 amino acids. Germline lookup yields CDR1 SNHLY and CDR2 FYNNEI. The ends were cut back, 2 bases at V and 0 bases at J, with 10 bases in the middle. The CDR3 DNA sequence: TGTGCCAGCAGTGAATTGGGACTGATGAACACTGAAGCTTTCTTT. Amino acids: CASSELGLMNTEAFF.

The chain is built from TRBV2 and TRBJ2-7; the D gene is possibly TRBD1 (6 bases). Germline CDR1 SNHLY, CDR2 FYNNEI. V lost 8 bases, J lost 6 bases, and 20 bases lay in between. The CDR3 runs to 14 residues. CDR3 amino acids: CASRGQGTPGEQYF. The CDR3 region has the DNA TGTGCCAGCCGCGGGCAGGGGACGCCGGGCGAGCAGTACTTC.

CDR3 protein: CASSEPGGYGYTF. CDR3 bases: TGTGCCAGCAGTGAACCAGGGGGCTATGGCTACACCTTC. The chain combines TRBV9 with TRBJ1-2, with 7 bases matching TRBD1. J was trimmed by 4 bases and V by 5 bases; bases with no gene match: 5. This CDR3 contains 13 residues. Germline V CDR1 and CDR2: SGDLS, YYNGEE.